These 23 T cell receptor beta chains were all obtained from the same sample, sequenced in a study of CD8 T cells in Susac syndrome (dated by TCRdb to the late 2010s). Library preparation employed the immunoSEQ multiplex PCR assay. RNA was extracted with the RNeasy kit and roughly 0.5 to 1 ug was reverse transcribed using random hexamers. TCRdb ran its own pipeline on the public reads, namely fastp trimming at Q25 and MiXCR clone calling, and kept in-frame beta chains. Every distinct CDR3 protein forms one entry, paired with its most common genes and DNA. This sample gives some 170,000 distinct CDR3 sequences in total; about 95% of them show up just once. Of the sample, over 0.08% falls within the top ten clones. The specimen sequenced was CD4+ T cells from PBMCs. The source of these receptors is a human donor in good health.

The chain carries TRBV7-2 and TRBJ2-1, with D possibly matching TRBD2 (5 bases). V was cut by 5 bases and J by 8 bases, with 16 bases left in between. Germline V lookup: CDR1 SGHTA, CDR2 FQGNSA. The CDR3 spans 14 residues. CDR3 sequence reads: CASSPGVYPDEQFF. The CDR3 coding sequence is TGTGCCAGCAGCCCCGGGGTCTACCCAGATGAGCAGTTCTTC.

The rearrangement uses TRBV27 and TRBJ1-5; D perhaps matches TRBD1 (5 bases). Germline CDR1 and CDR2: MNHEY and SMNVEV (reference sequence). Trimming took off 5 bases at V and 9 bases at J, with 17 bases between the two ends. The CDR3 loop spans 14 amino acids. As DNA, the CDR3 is TGTGCCAGCAGTCCGGTAGGAGGGGTTGGGCCCCAGCATTTT. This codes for CASSPVGGVGPQHF.

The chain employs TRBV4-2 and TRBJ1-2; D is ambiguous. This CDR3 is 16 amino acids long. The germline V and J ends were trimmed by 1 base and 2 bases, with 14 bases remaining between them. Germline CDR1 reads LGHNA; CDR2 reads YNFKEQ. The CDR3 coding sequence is TGTGCCAGCAGCCAAGTAGAGGGTGCAGCGAACTATGGCTACACCTTC. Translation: CASSQVEGAANYGYTF.

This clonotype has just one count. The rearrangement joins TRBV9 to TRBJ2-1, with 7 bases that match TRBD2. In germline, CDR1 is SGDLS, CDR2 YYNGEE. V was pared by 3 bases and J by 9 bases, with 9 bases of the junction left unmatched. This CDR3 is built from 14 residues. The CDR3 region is CASSERGLAVEQFF. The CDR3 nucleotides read TGTGCCAGCAGCGAGCGGGGTTTGGCGGTTGAGCAGTTCTTC.

Here the CDR3 DNA reads TGTGCCAGCAGCTCCAGGACTAGCGGGAGCATCGAGCAGTACTTC. As protein: CASSSRTSGSIEQYF. V usage is TRBV11-2 and J usage is TRBJ2-7; 13 positions match TRBD2. The V gene end was trimmed by 4 bases and the J gene end by 6 bases; junction bases not matched to a gene: 6. This CDR3 has 15 residues. Germline-derived CDR1 and CDR2 are SGHAT and FQNNGV. The variable domain in full, with the rest retrieved from reference TRBV11-2 and TRBJ2-7, is EAGVAQSPRYKIIEKRQSVAFWCNPISGHATLYWYQQILGQGPKLLIQFQNNGVVDDSQLPKDRFSAERLKGVDSTLKIQPAKLEDSAVYLCASSSRTSGSIEQYFGPGTRLTVT.

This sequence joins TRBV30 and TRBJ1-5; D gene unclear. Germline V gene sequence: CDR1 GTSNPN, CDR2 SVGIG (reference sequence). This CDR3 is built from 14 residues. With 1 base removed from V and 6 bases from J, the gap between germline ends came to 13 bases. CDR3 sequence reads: CAWSGRTGVQPQHF. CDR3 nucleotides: TGTGCCTGGAGTGGTAGGACGGGCGTTCAGCCCCAGCATTTT.

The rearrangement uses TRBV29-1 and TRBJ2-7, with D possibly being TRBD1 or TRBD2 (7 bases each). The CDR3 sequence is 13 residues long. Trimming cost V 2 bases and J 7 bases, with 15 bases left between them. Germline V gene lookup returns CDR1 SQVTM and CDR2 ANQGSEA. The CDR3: CSVEPGGLSEQYF. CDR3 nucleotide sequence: TGCAGCGTTGAACCAGGGGGACTATCAGAGCAGTACTTC.

CDR3 sequence: CASSLVASGANVLTF. CDR3 in DNA: TGTGCCAGCAGCTTGGTGGCCTCTGGGGCCAACGTCCTGACTTTC. The chain uses TRBV5-6 and TRBJ2-6; D gene uncertain. Trimming took 0 bases from V and 0 from J, leaving 4 bases between them. The CDR3 contains 15 residues. Germline CDR1 is SGHDT and CDR2 is YYEEEE.

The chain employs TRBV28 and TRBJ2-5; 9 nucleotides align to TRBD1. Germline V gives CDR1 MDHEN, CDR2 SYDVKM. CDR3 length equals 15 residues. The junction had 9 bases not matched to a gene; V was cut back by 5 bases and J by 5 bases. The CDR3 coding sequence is TGTGCCAGCAGTATACCGGGACAGGGCTCTGAGACCCAGTACTTC. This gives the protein CASSIPGQGSETQYF.

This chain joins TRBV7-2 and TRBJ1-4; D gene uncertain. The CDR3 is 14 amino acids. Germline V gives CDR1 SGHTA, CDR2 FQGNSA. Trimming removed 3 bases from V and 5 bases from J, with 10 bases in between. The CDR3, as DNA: TGTGCCAGCAGCTTCGGCAGGTCGAATGAAAAACTGTTTTTT. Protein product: CASSFGRSNEKLFF.

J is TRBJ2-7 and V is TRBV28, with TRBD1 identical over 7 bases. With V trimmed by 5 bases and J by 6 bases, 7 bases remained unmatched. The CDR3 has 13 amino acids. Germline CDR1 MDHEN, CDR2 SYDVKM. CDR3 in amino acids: CASSGGQLGEQYF. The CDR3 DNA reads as TGTGCCAGCAGTGGGGGACAGCTAGGCGAGCAGTACTTC.

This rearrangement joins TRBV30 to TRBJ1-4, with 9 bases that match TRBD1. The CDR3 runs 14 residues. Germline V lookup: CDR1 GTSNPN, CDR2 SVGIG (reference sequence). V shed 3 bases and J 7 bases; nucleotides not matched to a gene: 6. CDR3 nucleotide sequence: TGTGCCTGGAGCGAAACAGGGGGCAGTGAAAAACTGTTTTTT. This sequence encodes CAWSETGGSEKLFF.

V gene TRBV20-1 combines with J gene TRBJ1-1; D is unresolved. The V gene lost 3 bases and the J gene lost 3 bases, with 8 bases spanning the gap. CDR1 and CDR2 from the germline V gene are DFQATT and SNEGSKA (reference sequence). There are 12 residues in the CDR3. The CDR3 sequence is CSASNRYTEAFF. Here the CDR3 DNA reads TGCAGTGCTAGTAATCGGTACACTGAAGCTTTCTTT.

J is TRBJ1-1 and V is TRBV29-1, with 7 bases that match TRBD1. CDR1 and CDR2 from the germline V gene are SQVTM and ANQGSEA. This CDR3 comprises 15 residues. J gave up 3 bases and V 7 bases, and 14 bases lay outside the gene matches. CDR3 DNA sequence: TGCAGCGCTAACCAAGGGGGCGCCGCGTACACTGAAGCTTTCTTT. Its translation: CSANQGGAAYTEAFF.

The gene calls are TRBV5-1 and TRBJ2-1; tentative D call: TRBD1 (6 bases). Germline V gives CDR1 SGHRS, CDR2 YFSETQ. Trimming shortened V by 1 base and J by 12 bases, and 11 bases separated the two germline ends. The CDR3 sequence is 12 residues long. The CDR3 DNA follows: TGCGCCAGCAGCTTGACTAAAGGGGGGCAGTTCTTC. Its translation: CASSLTKGGQFF.

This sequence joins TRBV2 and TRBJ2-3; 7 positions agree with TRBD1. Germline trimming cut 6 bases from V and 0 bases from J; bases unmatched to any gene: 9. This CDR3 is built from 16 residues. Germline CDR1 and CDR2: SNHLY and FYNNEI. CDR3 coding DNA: TGTGCCAGCAGGGAGGACAGGATCCTTAGCACAGATACGCAGTATTTT. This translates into CASREDRILSTDTQYF.

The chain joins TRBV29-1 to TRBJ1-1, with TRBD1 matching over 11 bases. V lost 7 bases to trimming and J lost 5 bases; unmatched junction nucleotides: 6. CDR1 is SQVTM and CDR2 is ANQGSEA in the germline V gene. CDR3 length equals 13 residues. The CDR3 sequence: CSGTGGRETEAFF. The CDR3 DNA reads TGCAGCGGGACAGGGGGCCGGGAGACTGAAGCTTTCTTT.

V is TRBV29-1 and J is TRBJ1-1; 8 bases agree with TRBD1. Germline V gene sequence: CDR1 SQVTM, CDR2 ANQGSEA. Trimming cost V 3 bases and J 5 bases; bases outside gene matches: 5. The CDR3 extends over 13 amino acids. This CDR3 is CSVEDRDKTEAFF. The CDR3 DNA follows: TGCAGCGTTGAGGACAGGGATAAAACTGAAGCTTTCTTT.

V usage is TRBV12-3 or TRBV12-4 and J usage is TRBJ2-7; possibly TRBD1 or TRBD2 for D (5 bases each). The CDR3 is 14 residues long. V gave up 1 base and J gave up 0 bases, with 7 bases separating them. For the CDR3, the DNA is TGTGCCAGCAGTTTAGGAGGGACCTCCTACGAGCAGTACTTC. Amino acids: CASSLGGTSYEQYF.

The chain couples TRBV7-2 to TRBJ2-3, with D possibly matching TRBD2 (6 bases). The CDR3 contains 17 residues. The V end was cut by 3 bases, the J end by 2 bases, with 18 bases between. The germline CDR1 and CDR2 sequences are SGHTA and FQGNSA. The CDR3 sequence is CASSFGVSGALTDTQYF. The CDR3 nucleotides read TGTGCCAGCAGCTTTGGAGTCTCGGGAGCCCTCACAGATACGCAGTATTTT.

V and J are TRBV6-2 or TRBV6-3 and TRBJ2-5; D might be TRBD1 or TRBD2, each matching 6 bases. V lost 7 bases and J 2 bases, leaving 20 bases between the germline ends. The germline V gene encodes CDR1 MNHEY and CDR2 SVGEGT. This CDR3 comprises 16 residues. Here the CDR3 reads CASTIPGDRLQETQYF. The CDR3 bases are TGTGCCAGCACAATACCGGGAGACAGGTTACAAGAGACCCAGTACTTC.

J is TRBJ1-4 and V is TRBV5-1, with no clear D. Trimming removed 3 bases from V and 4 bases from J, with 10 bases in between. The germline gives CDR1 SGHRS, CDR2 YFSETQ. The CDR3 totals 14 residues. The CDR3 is CASSSDGYNEKLFF. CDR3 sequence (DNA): TGCGCCAGCAGCTCGGACGGATATAATGAAAAACTGTTTTTT.

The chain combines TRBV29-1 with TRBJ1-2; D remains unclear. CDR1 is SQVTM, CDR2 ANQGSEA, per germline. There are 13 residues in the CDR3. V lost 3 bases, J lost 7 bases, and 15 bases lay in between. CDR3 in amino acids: CSVDGDRHSGYTF. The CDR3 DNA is TGCAGCGTTGACGGGGATCGTCATAGTGGCTACACCTTC.